Below, 26 T cell receptor beta chains from the same sample are listed, as sequenced in a study of graft-versus-host responses after intestinal transplantation. This table comes from immunoSEQ multiplex PCR, and its TCRdb copy is limited to in-frame clones, with some not included. The sample contains roughly 97,000 clones, about 93% of which appear only once. Sequenced material: PBMCs, taken roughly 410 days after intestinal transplant. The receptors derive from a human patient who received an intestinal transplant, so some T cells may come from the graft donor.

The chain uses TRBV11-2 and TRBJ2-5; 9 nucleotides match TRBD2. CDR1 is SGHAT, CDR2 FQNNGV, per germline. There are 15 residues in the CDR3. V dropped 1 base and J dropped 4; count of bases not matched to a gene: 4. CDR3 DNA sequence: TGTGCCAGCAGCTTAGCTCCTAGCGGGGCAGAGACCCAGTACTTC. Its translation: CASSLAPSGAETQYF.

This chain connects TRBV19 to TRBJ2-7; 8 bases map to TRBD1. Trimming took 5 bases from V and 5 from J; bases not matched to a gene: 11. The CDR3 is made up of 15 amino acids. In germline, CDR1 is LNHDA, CDR2 SQIVND (reference sequence). CDR3 coding DNA: TGTGCCAGTAGTTCCCTAACAGGGGGTCTGGACGAGCAGTACTTC. Amino acids: CASSSLTGGLDEQYF.

The V call is TRBV11-3, the J call TRBJ1-6, with 7 bases that match TRBD1. CDR1 is SGHNT, CDR2 YENEEA, per germline. The CDR3 contains 14 residues. Trimming cost V 2 bases and J 5 bases; bases outside gene matches: 0. CDR3 sequence reads: CASSLTGDNSPLHF. In nucleotides, the CDR3 is TGTGCCAGCAGCTTAACAGGGGATAATTCACCCCTCCACTTT.

The V gene is TRBV9, the J gene TRBJ1-2, with D hard to call. The V and J ends lost 0 bases and 8 bases respectively, with 14 bases between them. The length of the CDR3 is 14 residues. Germline assignment: CDR1 SGDLS and CDR2 YYNGEE. CDR3 bases: TGTGCCAGCAGCGTAGGGGAGCCCTGGAAGGGCTACACCTTC. Amino acid sequence: CASSVGEPWKGYTF.

The chain recombines TRBV29-1 with TRBJ2-3; D call uncertain. CDR3 length: 12 residues. V was shortened by 6 bases and J by 3 bases, with 10 bases between the two germline ends. The germline V gene has CDR1 SQVTM and CDR2 ANQGSEA. CDR3 region: CSVHGGTDTQYF. Written as DNA, the CDR3 is TGCAGCGTACACGGTGGTACAGATACGCAGTATTTT.

The CDR3 loop is CASSDGAGSGGINEQFF. The CDR3 nucleotides read TGTGCCAGCAGCGACGGAGCCGGGAGCGGGGGGATAAATGAGCAGTTCTTC. J is TRBJ2-1 and V is TRBV9, with 9 nucleotides matching TRBD2. Germline values: CDR1 SGDLS, CDR2 YYNGEE. The CDR3 runs to 17 residues. The V gene end was trimmed by 3 bases and the J gene end by 7 bases; junction bases not matched to a gene: 14.

J is TRBJ2-5 and V is TRBV10-2; D is ambiguous. This CDR3 spans 16 amino acids. The germline CDR1 and CDR2 sequences are WSHSY and SAAADI. V was shortened by 3 bases and J by 6 bases, with 20 bases between the two germline ends. The chain's CDR3 is CASSDRSARLVQTQYF. The CDR3 DNA sequence: TGCGCCAGCAGTGATAGAAGCGCTAGATTGGTGCAGACCCAGTACTTC.

V and J are TRBV5-1 and TRBJ2-7; 9 bases fit TRBD1. After removal of 4 bases from V and 0 bases from J, the junction contained 5 bases not matched to a gene. The V gene's germline CDR1 is SGHRS and CDR2 YFSETQ. The CDR3 has 15 residues. CDR3 amino acids: CASSAGQGSSYEQYF. In DNA, the CDR3 is TGCGCCAGCAGCGCGGGACAGGGCTCCTCCTACGAGCAGTACTTC.

The chain employs TRBV13 and TRBJ2-6; possible D gene TRBD2, 6 bases. V lost 1 base and J 4 bases, leaving 8 bases between the germline ends. This CDR3 spans 15 amino acids. In germline, CDR1 is PRHDT, CDR2 FYEKMQ (reference sequence). CDR3 nucleotide sequence: TGTGCCAGCAGCTTAGCGGGGGACGGGGCCAACGTCCTGACTTTC. The encoded protein is CASSLAGDGANVLTF. The complete variable domain, with remaining parts taken from reference TRBV13 and TRBJ2-6, reads AAGVIQSPRHLIKEKRETATLKCYPIPRHDTVYWYQQGPGQDPQFLISFYEKMQSDKGSIPDRFSAQQFSDYHSELNMSSLELGDSALYFCASSLAGDGANVLTFGAGSRLTVL.

This sequence joins TRBV9 and TRBJ2-5, with TRBD2 matching over 11 bases. Per the germline V gene, CDR1 is SGDLS and CDR2 is YYNGEE. CDR3 length: 15 amino acids. The V segment lost 4 bases and the J segment 4 bases; nucleotides outside the gene matches: 6. CDR3 sequence: CASSPLAGGLETQYF. DNA of the CDR3: TGTGCCAGCAGCCCCCTAGCGGGGGGCTTAGAGACCCAGTACTTC. The full variable domain, completed using reference TRBV9 and TRBJ2-5, is DSGVTQTPKHLITATGQRVTLRCSPRSGDLSVYWYQQSLDQGLQFLIQYYNGEERAKGNILERFSAQQFPDLHSELNLSSLELGDSALYFCASSPLAGGLETQYFGPGTRLLVL.

The rearrangement joins TRBV29-1 to TRBJ1-2; tentatively, D is TRBD1 (6 bases). Trimming left V 6 bases short and J 5 bases short, with 13 bases between. This CDR3 region has 12 residues. Germline lookup yields CDR1 SQVTM and CDR2 ANQGSEA. This CDR3 reads CSVYRAIYGYTF. CDR3 nucleotide sequence: TGCAGCGTGTACAGGGCAATTTATGGCTACACCTTC.

The chain links TRBV5-1 to TRBJ2-3; unclear D gene. CDR3 length equals 14 residues. V was cut by 0 bases and J by 4 bases, with 9 bases left in between. The germline gives CDR1 SGHRS, CDR2 YFSETQ. The CDR3 nucleotides read TGCGCCAGCAGCTTGGATCGACCACCAGATACGCAGTATTTT. It translates to CASSLDRPPDTQYF.

The rearrangement joins TRBV6-1 to TRBJ1-2; possibly TRBD1 for D (5 bases). Trimming took off 4 bases at V and 7 bases at J, with 28 bases between the two ends. The CDR3 sequence is 18 residues long. Germline loops: CDR1 MNHNS, CDR2 SASEGT. CDR3 region: CASSVGGRVAGVSRGYTF. The CDR3, as DNA: TGTGCCAGCAGTGTGGGTGGACGGGTTGCGGGGGTAAGCCGTGGCTACACCTTC.

The chain couples TRBV6-5 to TRBJ2-3; D ambiguous. CDR3 length: 16 amino acids. Trimming left V 4 bases short and J 3 bases short, with 17 bases between. The V gene's germline CDR1 is MNHEY and CDR2 SVGAGI. The CDR3 is CASSLDGDPRTDTQYF. The CDR3 coding sequence is TGTGCCAGCAGTTTGGACGGTGATCCACGGACAGATACGCAGTATTTT.

CDR3 sequence reads: CASSSRAYNEQFF. The CDR3 coding sequence is TGTGCCAGTAGCAGCCGGGCCTACAATGAGCAGTTCTTC. This chain uses TRBV19 with TRBJ2-1; D is unresolved. CDR3 size: 13 residues. Germline lookup yields CDR1 LNHDA and CDR2 SQIVND (reference sequence). V was pared by 6 bases and J by 2 bases, with 8 bases between.

The CDR3 loop reads CASSLGGNSPLHF. In nucleotides, the CDR3 is TGTGCCAGCAGCTTGGGTGGGAATTCACCCCTCCACTTT. This chain connects TRBV7-3 to TRBJ1-6; D not resolved. CDR1 is SGHTA and CDR2 is FQGTGA in the germline V gene. Trimming cost V 3 bases and J 7 bases, with 7 bases left between them. The CDR3 is 13 amino acids.

V gene TRBV15 combines with J gene TRBJ1-5, with D tentatively TRBD1 (5 bases). Germline lookup yields CDR1 LNHNV and CDR2 YYDKDF (reference sequence). The V end was cut by 0 bases, the J end by 6 bases, with 12 bases between. The CDR3 is 15 amino acids. In DNA, the CDR3 is TGTGCCACCAGCAGAGATCGGAGGGGAACTCAGCCCCAGCATTTT. Protein: CATSRDRRGTQPQHF.

J is TRBJ2-3 and V is TRBV10-3; TRBD2 is a possible D gene (7 bases). CDR1 is ENHRY and CDR2 is SYGVKD in the germline V gene. Between the trimmed V and J ends, which lost 8 bases and 2 bases, there was a span of 11 bases. CDR3 length: 13 amino acids. DNA for the CDR3: TGTGCCATCGGCGGGGGCCTCACAGATACGCAGTATTTT. Protein: CAIGGGLTDTQYF.

The chain carries TRBV10-1 and TRBJ2-1; the match to TRBD1 covers 7 bases. This CDR3 is 13 amino acids long. The germline V gene encodes CDR1 WNHNN and CDR2 SYGVQD (reference sequence). Germline trimming cut 4 bases from V and 9 bases from J; bases unmatched to any gene: 6. CDR3 sequence reads: CASSGDSRGEQFF. DNA for the CDR3: TGCGCCAGCAGTGGGGACAGTAGGGGTGAGCAGTTCTTC.

This clone has a single count. The chain joins TRBV19 to TRBJ1-5; TRBD1 is a possible D gene (6 bases). The CDR3 is 14 residues long. V was trimmed by 8 bases and J by 4 bases, leaving 15 bases between them. The germline gives CDR1 LNHDA, CDR2 SQIVND (reference sequence). Written as DNA, the CDR3 is TGTGCCAGTGGGGTTCAGGGGAATAATCAGCCCCAGCATTTT. Protein: CASGVQGNNQPQHF.

This chain joins TRBV7-9 and TRBJ1-1; 10 bases are shared with TRBD1. The CDR3 has 15 residues. Trimming at V came to 1 base and at J to 6 bases, leaving 5 bases not matched to a gene. Germline V gene sequence: CDR1 SEHNR, CDR2 FQNEAQ (reference sequence). Here the CDR3 reads CASSLGDRGGSEAFF. Written as DNA, the CDR3 is TGTGCCAGCAGCTTAGGGGACAGGGGCGGCTCTGAAGCTTTCTTT. The entire variable domain, with the rest obtained from reference TRBV7-9 and TRBJ1-1, is as follows: DTGVSQNPRHKITKRGQNVTFRCDPISEHNRLYWYRQTLGQGPEFLTYFQNEAQLEKSRLLSDRFSAERPKGSFSTLEIQRTEQGDSAMYLCASSLGDRGGSEAFFGQGTRLTVV.

This sequence joins TRBV19 and TRBJ1-5; weak D call: TRBD1 (6 bases). Germline CDR1 LNHDA, CDR2 SQIVND (reference sequence). The germline V and J ends were trimmed by 5 bases and 7 bases, with 21 bases remaining between them. There are 16 residues in the CDR3. CDR3 sequence reads: CASSPPPNRASQPQHF. As DNA, the CDR3 is TGTGCCAGTAGTCCCCCTCCTAACAGGGCTAGCCAGCCCCAGCATTTT.

Written as DNA, the CDR3 is TGTGCCAGTAGTATCACTAGCGGGGGGCCGGGGGAGACCCAGTACTTC. Amino acids: CASSITSGGPGETQYF. J is TRBJ2-5 and V is TRBV19, with 12 bases aligning to TRBD2. In germline, CDR1 is LNHDA, CDR2 SQIVND (reference sequence). V shed 3 bases, J shed 5 bases, and the junction held 7 bases outside the gene matches. The CDR3 totals 16 residues.

The rearrangement joins TRBV5-1 to TRBJ1-4; 8 bases match TRBD1. In germline, CDR1 is SGHRS, CDR2 YFSETQ. This CDR3 spans 14 amino acids. The V segment lost 2 bases and the J segment 7 bases; nucleotides outside the gene matches: 4. The CDR3 loop reads CASSLGQGFEKLFF. The CDR3 DNA follows: TGCGCCAGCAGCTTAGGACAGGGATTTGAAAAACTGTTTTTT.

In DNA, the CDR3 is TGTGCCAGCAGCGTAGGTGCGGATACGCAGTATTTT. Translated: CASSVGADTQYF. The chain is built from TRBV9 and TRBJ2-3; D gene uncertain. The germline CDR1 and CDR2 sequences are SGDLS and YYNGEE. The CDR3 is 12 residues long. Between the trimmed V and J ends, which lost 0 bases and 6 bases, there was a span of 5 bases.

The chain carries TRBV27 and TRBJ2-7; D may correspond to TRBD1 or TRBD2 (5 bases each). The CDR3 extends over 15 amino acids. The ends were cut back, 2 bases at V and 3 bases at J, with 14 bases in the middle. Germline assignment: CDR1 MNHEY and CDR2 SMNVEV (reference sequence). In DNA, the CDR3 is TGTGCCAGCAGTTTAGGTCTTGAGGGGAACTACGAGCAGTACTTC. Translating it yields CASSLGLEGNYEQYF.